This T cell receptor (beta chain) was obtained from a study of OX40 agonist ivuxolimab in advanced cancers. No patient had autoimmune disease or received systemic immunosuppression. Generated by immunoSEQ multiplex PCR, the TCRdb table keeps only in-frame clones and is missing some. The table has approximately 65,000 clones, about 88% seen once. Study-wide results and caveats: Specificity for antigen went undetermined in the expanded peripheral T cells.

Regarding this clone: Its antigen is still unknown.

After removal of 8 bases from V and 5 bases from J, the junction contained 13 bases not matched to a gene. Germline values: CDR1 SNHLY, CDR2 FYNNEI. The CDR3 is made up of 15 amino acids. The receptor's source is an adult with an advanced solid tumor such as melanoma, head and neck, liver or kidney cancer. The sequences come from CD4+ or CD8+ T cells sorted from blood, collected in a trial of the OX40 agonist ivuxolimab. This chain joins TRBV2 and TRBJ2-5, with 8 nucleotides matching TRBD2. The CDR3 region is CASLAAGGIGETQYF. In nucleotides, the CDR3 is TGTGCCAGCCTCGCCGCGGGGGGCATCGGGGAGACCCAGTACTTC.